This T cell receptor (beta chain) was retrieved from a study of OX40 agonist ivuxolimab in advanced cancers. Repertoires were generated with immunoSEQ multiplex PCR, while TCRdb's copy carries only in-frame clones and drops some. The repertoire holds fewer than 90,000 clones, approximately 80% seen once, with about 1.1% in the top ten. CDR1 and CDR2 (germline): MNHEY, SMNVEV (reference sequence). The CDR3 has 15 residues. The J segment lost 4 bases and the V segment lost 3 bases, leaving 9 bases of the junction unmatched. As to this clone: Its antigen is unknown.

The study's findings and limits: No determination was made of the antigen specificity of the expanded peripheral T cells.

The clonotype was recovered from an adult with an advanced solid tumor such as melanoma, head and neck, liver or kidney cancer. The V and J genes are TRBV27 and TRBJ2-7; 7 bases are shared with TRBD2. Sequenced here: CD4+ or CD8+ T cells sorted from blood, sampled in a trial of the OX40 agonist ivuxolimab. The CDR3 here is CASSFIGGIRYEQYF. The CDR3 DNA sequence: TGTGCCAGCAGTTTCATCGGGGGGATTCGGTACGAGCAGTACTTC.